The clone carrying this T cell receptor (beta chain) was recorded a few times. TCRdb passed the 5' RACE reads through MiXCR, listing each CDR3 protein once. The sample records roughly 46,000 distinct CDR3 sequences, around 26% being singletons. This CDR3 has 16 amino acids. Germline lookup yields CDR1 SGHRS and CDR2 YFSETQ. Between the trimmed V and J ends, which lost 3 bases and 7 bases, there was a span of 22 bases. The rearrangement uses TRBV5-1 and TRBJ1-2; weak D call: TRBD1 (5 bases). Sequenced: naive CD4+ T cells sorted from blood. Subset indicated: naive CD4+ T cells, CD4+CD45RA+CD25-. The TCR originated in a female donor with breast cancer. This CDR3 is CASSSPSKQASAGYTF. CDR3 nucleotides: TGCGCCAGCAGCTCTCCATCCAAACAGGCCTCCGCTGGCTACACCTTC.